One and the same sample provided the 15 T cell receptor beta chains below, sequenced in a study of regulatory T cells in long-lasting Graves disease. iRepertoire HTBI primers and Arm-PCR of CDR3 regions built TCR beta libraries. One entry per CDR3 protein results from TCRdb running MiXCR on the multiplex PCR reads. The sample contains around 330,000 distinct CDR3 sequences, 15% to 20% of which appear only once. Time point indicated: newly diagnosed GD, antithyroid drugs for less than 3 months. The TCR library used RNA extracted from PBMCs. The material sequenced was peripheral blood mononuclear cells (PBMCs), taken at new diagnosis, from a patient treated with antithyroid drugs. The receptors shown here come from a female donor with Graves disease.

This clonotype was detected ten times or more. CDR3: CASRTRGLSPEMNTEAFF. In nucleotides, the CDR3 is TGTGCCAGCAGGACAAGAGGGCTCTCGCCCGAAATGAACACTGAAGCTTTCTTT. The V call is TRBV2, the J call TRBJ1-1; D remains unclear. Germline V gives CDR1 SNHLY, CDR2 FYNNEI. The CDR3 extends over 18 amino acids. V lost 6 bases and J 0 bases, leaving 23 bases between the germline ends.

In this sample, this clonotype turned up many times. The chain recombines TRBV5-1 with TRBJ1-1; 8 nucleotides match TRBD1. Germline V gene sequence: CDR1 SGHRS, CDR2 YFSETQ. With 0 bases clipped from V and 6 bases from J, the junction kept 7 bases outside the gene matches. The CDR3 loop spans 15 amino acids. This CDR3 is CASSLATGGSAEAFF. The CDR3 nucleotides read TGCGCCAGCAGCTTGGCTACAGGGGGGTCCGCTGAAGCTTTCTTT.

This clonotype occurred many times. The chain carries TRBV5-6 and TRBJ2-3; D ambiguous. The V end lost 1 base, the J end lost 1 base, and 7 bases lay between the germline ends. Germline V lookup: CDR1 SGHDT, CDR2 YYEEEE. This CDR3 comprises 14 residues. This chain's CDR3 is CASSLTDRTDTQYF. The CDR3, as DNA: TGTGCCAGCAGCTTGACGGACCGCACAGATACGCAGTATTTT.

This clonotype was counted ten times or more. This chain uses TRBV2 with TRBJ2-3; D unresolved. The CDR3 sequence is 14 residues long. Germline V gene lookup returns CDR1 SNHLY and CDR2 FYNNEI. Trimming stripped 6 bases from V and 2 bases from J, with 12 bases between. CDR3 protein: CASRFNSFTDTQYF. The CDR3 coding sequence is TGTGCCAGCAGGTTTAACTCATTCACAGATACGCAGTATTTT.

This clonotype was observed many times. V gene TRBV4-1 combines with J gene TRBJ2-7; 9 bases are a match to TRBD1. V was pared by 5 bases and J by 4 bases, with 9 bases of the junction left unmatched. The CDR3 loop spans 15 amino acids. From germline, CDR1 is MGHRA and CDR2 YSYEKL. The CDR3, as DNA: TGCGCCAGCAGCTTCCCGGGACAGGGTTTATACGAGCAGTACTTC. It yields the protein CASSFPGQGLYEQYF.

This clonotype was seen many times. This rearrangement joins TRBV18 to TRBJ2-1, with unresolved D. The CDR3 has 12 residues. Germline V gene data show CDR1 as KGHSH and CDR2 as LQKENI. Trimming shortened V by 2 bases and J by 7 bases, and 6 bases separated the two germline ends. The DNA of the CDR3 is TGTGCCAGCTCACCAGGCGGAAATGAGCAGTTCTTC. It is translated as CASSPGGNEQFF.

This clonotype was recorded at least ten times. The chain uses TRBV18 and TRBJ1-2; 8 nucleotides align to TRBD1. V lost 5 bases, J lost 6 bases, and 5 bases stayed unmatched. CDR3 size: 13 residues. CDR1 and CDR2 from the germline V gene are KGHSH and LQKENI. CDR3 nucleotides: TGTGCCAGCTCAACTTCAGGGGGCGATGGCTACACCTTC. Amino acid sequence: CASSTSGGDGYTF. Complete variable domain (other parts from reference TRBV18 and TRBJ1-2): NAGVMQNPRHLVRRRGQEARLRCSPMKGHSHVYWYRQLPEEGLKFMVYLQKENIIDESGMPKERFSAEFPKEGPSILRIQQVVRGDSAAYFCASSTSGGDGYTFGSGTRLTVV.

J is TRBJ1-5 and V is TRBV5-6; D gene ambiguous. Per the germline V gene, CDR1 is SGHDT and CDR2 is YYEEEE. The CDR3 consists of 12 residues. V lost 2 bases to trimming and J lost 7 bases, with 7 bases between them. The CDR3 sequence: CASSFSDQPQHF. The CDR3 DNA reads as TGTGCCAGCAGCTTCTCGGACCAGCCCCAGCATTTT. Complete variable domain (other parts from reference TRBV5-6 and TRBJ1-5): DAGVTQSPTHLIKTRGQQVTLRCSPKSGHDTVSWYQQALGQGPQFIFQYYEEEERQRGNFPDRFSGHQFPNYSSELNVNALLLGDSALYLCASSFSDQPQHFGDGTRLSIL.

The V gene is TRBV5-1, the J gene TRBJ2-5; possibly TRBD2 for D (5 bases). The CDR3 runs 13 residues. Germline CDR1 is SGHRS and CDR2 is YFSETQ. The germline V and J ends were trimmed by 4 bases and 4 bases, with 11 bases remaining between them. The CDR3 DNA reads as TGCGCCAGCAGCCCCGGACTCGTAGAGACCCAGTACTTC. Amino acid sequence: CASSPGLVETQYF.

This clonotype was recorded at least ten times. The rearrangement uses TRBV5-1 and TRBJ2-5, with 15 bases lining up with TRBD2. The junction had 6 bases not matched to a gene; V was cut back by 4 bases and J by 5 bases. Germline assignment: CDR1 SGHRS and CDR2 YFSETQ. The CDR3 contains 16 residues. CDR3 DNA sequence: TGCGCCAGCAGCCTGGGACTAGCGGGAGGCGGGGAGACCCAGTACTTC. Its protein is CASSLGLAGGGETQYF.

This clonotype came up a few times. The V and J genes are TRBV6-1 and TRBJ1-6; tentatively, D is TRBD1 (5 bases). This CDR3 region has 12 residues. Germline V gene lookup returns CDR1 MNHNS and CDR2 SASEGT. V was clipped by 4 bases and J by 7 bases, with 5 bases between them. The CDR3 spells CASSGTNSPLHF. CDR3 DNA sequence: TGTGCCAGCAGTGGGACAAATTCACCCCTCCACTTT.

CDR3 residues: CSAKGDRLLRSNQPQHF. CDR3 DNA sequence: TGCAGTGCTAAGGGGGACAGATTACTGCGTAGCAATCAGCCCCAGCATTTT. The chain has TRBV20-1 and TRBJ1-5; 7 bases match TRBD1. The CDR3 covers 17 residues. J lost 0 bases, V lost 4 bases, and 12 bases had no gene match. The germline gives CDR1 DFQATT, CDR2 SNEGSKA (reference sequence).

This clonotype was observed at least ten times. The V call is TRBV2, the J call TRBJ2-1; D remains ambiguous. Germline values: CDR1 SNHLY, CDR2 FYNNEI. The V gene lost 2 bases and the J gene lost 12 bases, with 23 bases spanning the gap. There are 16 residues in the CDR3. This CDR3 reads CASSENGALNGKGQFF. CDR3 DNA sequence: TGTGCCAGCAGTGAAAACGGAGCGCTCAATGGGAAGGGGCAGTTCTTC.

The J gene is TRBJ2-6, the V gene TRBV7-2; perhaps TRBD2 as D (7 bases). Germline CDR1 is SGHTA and CDR2 is FQGNSA. This CDR3 comprises 16 residues. V lost 5 bases, J lost 2 bases, and 13 bases lay in between. CDR3 in DNA: TGTGCCAGCAGCAAGGGGGGGAGGACTGGGGCCAACGTCCTGACTTTC. It codes for CASSKGGRTGANVLTF.

This clonotype was detected ten times or more. V and J are TRBV24-1 and TRBJ1-2, with no clear D. CDR3 length equals 11 residues. Germline assignment: CDR1 KGHDR and CDR2 SFDVKD. V dropped 9 bases and J dropped 4 bases, with 8 bases sitting between them. In DNA, the CDR3 is TGTGCCACCTCCGGGGTCTATGGCTACACCTTC. Amino acids: CATSGVYGYTF.